These 32 T cell receptor beta chains were sequenced from one sample in a study of blood T cell repertoires in COVID-19. Method: immunoSEQ multiplex PCR; TCRdb's copy keeps in-frame clones and lacks some. The table lists some 130,000 clones, around nine tenths of them singletons. Sequenced material: peripheral blood. These receptors were taken from a man aged 50 to 60 with active COVID-19.

The rearrangement uses TRBV19 and TRBJ1-5, with TRBD1 matching 7 bases. Germline CDR1 and CDR2: LNHDA and SQIVND (reference sequence). The CDR3 is 17 residues long. The J segment lost 3 bases and the V segment lost 6 bases, leaving 14 bases of the junction unmatched. The DNA for the CDR3 is TGTGCCAGTAGGTCCTCAAGACAGGGAATGGTCAATCAGCCCCAGCATTTT. Its protein product is CASRSSRQGMVNQPQHF.

The chain employs TRBV9 and TRBJ2-1; 8 positions agree with TRBD2. The CDR3 extends over 16 amino acids. Germline lookup yields CDR1 SGDLS and CDR2 YYNGEE. The V gene end was trimmed by 2 bases and the J gene end by 0 bases; junction bases not matched to a gene: 4. The CDR3 region is CASSVSGLASYNEQFF. The CDR3 bases are TGTGCCAGCAGCGTTTCCGGACTAGCCTCCTACAATGAGCAGTTCTTC.

The rearrangement joins TRBV5-6 to TRBJ2-2, with unresolved D. CDR1 SGHDT and CDR2 YYEEEE come from the germline V gene. Trimming left V 1 base short and J 3 bases short, with 4 bases between. The CDR3 loop spans 13 amino acids. This CDR3 is CASSLSDTGELFF. In DNA, the CDR3 is TGTGCCAGCAGCTTGTCCGACACCGGGGAGCTGTTTTTT.

The rearrangement joins TRBV3-1 (or the pseudogene TRBV3-2) to TRBJ1-3; a weak D match, TRBD1 (6 bases). This CDR3 region has 15 residues. CDR1 LGHDT and CDR2 YNNKEL come from the germline V gene (reference sequence). V was cut by 2 bases and J by 4 bases, with 12 bases left in between. The CDR3 sequence: CASSQTGNYGNTIYF. CDR3 sequence (DNA): TGTGCCAGCAGCCAAACAGGGAATTACGGAAACACCATATATTTT.

In regard to this clone: This CDR3 is also generated by other DNA sequences in the sample. The rearrangement links TRBV7-9 to TRBJ2-3; a possible D gene is TRBD1 (6 bases). The CDR3 has 15 amino acids. CDR1 and CDR2 (germline): SEHNR, FQNEAQ (reference sequence). V lost 3 bases to trimming and J lost 0 bases, with 10 bases between them. CDR3 region: CASSFGQSSTDTQYF. The CDR3 DNA follows: TGTGCCAGCAGCTTTGGACAGTCTAGCACAGATACGCAGTATTTT.

This sequence joins TRBV3-1 (or the pseudogene TRBV3-2) and TRBJ1-4; 11 positions agree with TRBD1. Per germline, CDR1 LGHDT and CDR2 YNNKEL (reference sequence). This CDR3 comprises 17 residues. Unmatched junction bases numbered 7, after V lost 0 bases and J lost 7 bases. For the CDR3, the DNA is TGTGCCAGCAGCCAAGATCCCCGGGACAGGGGGAGTGAAAAACTGTTTTTT. Translating it yields CASSQDPRDRGSEKLFF.

J is TRBJ2-1 and V is TRBV29-1; unclear D gene. Trimming removed 3 bases at V and 6 bases at J, with 6 bases between. The germline CDR1 and CDR2 sequences are SQVTM and ANQGSEA. The CDR3 runs 11 residues. CDR3 sequence (DNA): TGCAGCGTTGACCCGGGCAATGAGCAGTTCTTC. This encodes CSVDPGNEQFF.

The rearrangement joins TRBV15 to TRBJ2-2, with unresolved D. Germline CDR1 is LNHNV and CDR2 is YYDKDF (reference sequence). The CDR3 has 13 residues. The germline V and J ends were trimmed by 0 bases and 7 bases, with 6 bases remaining between them. Here the CDR3 DNA reads TGTGCCACCAGCAGAGACTTATACGGGGAGCTGTTTTTT. The encoded protein is CATSRDLYGELFF.

The chain joins TRBV5-6 to TRBJ1-4; D unclear. The germline gives CDR1 SGHDT, CDR2 YYEEEE. V gave up 0 bases and J gave up 6 bases, with 12 bases separating them. The CDR3 extends over 15 amino acids. The CDR3 DNA sequence: TGTGCCAGCAGCTTGGTTAGGCAAACAGATGAAAAACTGTTTTTT. Protein product: CASSLVRQTDEKLFF.

V gene TRBV18 combines with J gene TRBJ2-3; D not resolved. This CDR3 region has 15 residues. The V gene's germline CDR1 is KGHSH and CDR2 LQKENI. V was trimmed by 0 bases and J by 5 bases, leaving 12 bases between them. CDR3 sequence reads: CASSPPVSSRDTQYF. The CDR3 DNA is TGTGCCAGCTCACCACCGGTTAGCAGTAGAGATACGCAGTATTTT. Looking up the rest from reference TRBV18 and TRBJ2-3 gives the full variable domain: NAGVMQNPRHLVRRRGQEARLRCSPMKGHSHVYWYRQLPEEGLKFMVYLQKENIIDESGMPKERFSAEFPKEGPSILRIQQVVRGDSAAYFCASSPPVSSRDTQYFGPGTRLTVL.

J is TRBJ2-2 and V is TRBV18; tentative D call: TRBD2 (5 bases). This CDR3 region has 14 residues. Trimming shortened V by 3 bases and J by 5 bases, and 10 bases separated the two germline ends. Germline CDR1 is KGHSH and CDR2 is LQKENI. The CDR3 DNA reads TGTGCCAGCTCACCCGGGGAAAGAACCGGGGAGCTGTTTTTT. Translated, it gives CASSPGERTGELFF.

The J gene is TRBJ2-5, the V gene TRBV2; 7 nucleotides align to TRBD2. The V and J ends lost 7 bases and 5 bases, in that order; junction bases with no gene match: 13. The CDR3 runs 15 residues. Germline lookup yields CDR1 SNHLY and CDR2 FYNNEI. CDR3 DNA: TGTGCCAGCATCCACGAGGGACTAAACAGGGAGACCCAGTACTTC. It encodes CASIHEGLNRETQYF.

V usage is TRBV2 and J usage is TRBJ2-7; TRBD2 agrees at 7 bases. V trimming: 9 bases; J trimming: 6 bases; junction bases outside the gene matches: 14. Germline V gene data show CDR1 as SNHLY and CDR2 as FYNNEI. The CDR3 is made up of 14 amino acids. CDR3 nucleotide sequence: TGTGCCAGTACGGGGAGGGGCGCGTTTGGCGAGCAGTACTTC. It yields the protein CASTGRGAFGEQYF.

This chain joins TRBV5-1 and TRBJ2-5, with 11 bases fitting TRBD1. The J segment lost 5 bases and the V segment lost 4 bases, leaving 7 bases of the junction unmatched. The CDR3 totals 15 residues. Germline V lookup: CDR1 SGHRS, CDR2 YFSETQ. As DNA, the CDR3 is TGCGCCAGCAGCGCTGCCGGACAGGGGGCGGAGACCCAGTACTTC. Translation: CASSAAGQGAETQYF. The variable domain in full, with the rest retrieved from reference TRBV5-1 and TRBJ2-5, is KAGVTQTPRYLIKTRGQQVTLSCSPISGHRSVSWYQQTPGQGLQFLFEYFSETQRNKGNFPGRFSGRQFSNSRSEMNVSTLELGDSALYLCASSAAGQGAETQYFGPGTRLLVL.

The CDR3, as DNA: TGTGCCAGCAGGGTTACAGGAAACACTGAAGCTTTCTTT. It is translated as CASRVTGNTEAFF. This chain connects TRBV6-5 to TRBJ1-1; TRBD1 might be the D (5 bases). The germline gives CDR1 MNHEY, CDR2 SVGAGI. Between the trimmed V and J ends, which lost 6 bases and 2 bases, there was a span of 10 bases. The CDR3 is 13 residues long.

The chain employs TRBV18 and TRBJ2-3; 7 nucleotides agree with TRBD2. V was pared by 2 bases and J by 1 base, with 0 bases of the junction left unmatched. The germline V gene has CDR1 KGHSH and CDR2 LQKENI. The CDR3 runs 14 residues. The CDR3 region is CASSPAGGTDTQYF. The CDR3 DNA reads as TGTGCCAGCTCACCAGCGGGAGGCACAGATACGCAGTATTTT.

The count of this clone is one. The V and J genes are TRBV2 and TRBJ2-2; weak D call: TRBD2 (6 bases). CDR3 length equals 13 residues. Germline loops: CDR1 SNHLY, CDR2 FYNNEI. V gave up 4 bases and J gave up 4 bases, with 7 bases separating them. The CDR3 DNA reads TGTGCCAGCAGTGCGGGGGTCACCGGGGAGCTGTTTTTT. Its translation: CASSAGVTGELFF.

This clone was seen just once. The V call is TRBV6-4, the J call TRBJ2-2; TRBD2 aligns across 11 bases. The CDR3 runs to 16 residues. Trimming at V came to 4 bases and at J to 5 bases, leaving 6 bases not matched to a gene. The germline V gene has CDR1 MRHNA and CDR2 SNTAGT. The chain's CDR3 is CASSALAGGNTGELFF. The CDR3 DNA is TGTGCCAGCAGTGCTCTAGCGGGAGGAAATACCGGGGAGCTGTTTTTT.

Only one count was recorded for this clone. V gene TRBV28 combines with J gene TRBJ2-3; D not resolved. Per germline, CDR1 MDHEN and CDR2 SYDVKM. V was clipped by 5 bases and J by 0 bases, with 9 bases between them. The CDR3 extends over 14 amino acids. The DNA for the CDR3 is TGTGCCAGCAGTGGTGACATTAGCACAGATACGCAGTATTTT. Its translation is CASSGDISTDTQYF.

This rearrangement joins TRBV6-1 to TRBJ2-6, with D possibly matching TRBD1 (6 bases). Trimming took off 4 bases at V and 0 bases at J, with 13 bases between the two ends. The length of the CDR3 is 17 residues. Per the germline V gene, CDR1 is MNHNS and CDR2 is SASEGT. The CDR3 DNA is TGTGCCAGCAGTGCCTTAGAAGGGGGCTCTGGGGCCAACGTCCTGACTTTC. It translates to CASSALEGGSGANVLTF.

The rearrangement joins TRBV3-1 (or the pseudogene TRBV3-2) to TRBJ1-4; D is possibly TRBD1 (5 bases). This CDR3 has 19 amino acids. V lost 4 bases, J lost 3 bases, and 24 bases lay in between. The germline V gene encodes CDR1 LGHDT and CDR2 YNNKEL (reference sequence). The CDR3 DNA reads TGTGCCAGCAGCCTCCCGACCCGAACGGGACGCGGGGCTAATGAAAAACTGTTTTTT. Translation gives CASSLPTRTGRGANEKLFF.

The V gene is TRBV5-1, the J gene TRBJ2-1; maybe TRBD2 (6 bases). From germline, CDR1 is SGHRS and CDR2 YFSETQ. V was shortened by 6 bases and J by 0 bases, with 13 bases between the two germline ends. This CDR3 contains 15 residues. CDR3 in DNA: TGCGCCAGCATCGGAGGAGGGAGCTCCTACAATGAGCAGTTCTTC. It is translated as CASIGGGSSYNEQFF.

V is TRBV3-1 (or the pseudogene TRBV3-2) and J is TRBJ1-2; D perhaps matches TRBD1 (6 bases). There are 12 residues in the CDR3. Germline V gene data show CDR1 as LGHDT and CDR2 as YNNKEL (reference sequence). V gave up 6 bases and J gave up 7 bases, with 12 bases separating them. CDR3 sequence reads: CASRGGAFGYTF. CDR3 bases: TGTGCCAGCAGGGGGGGGGCGTTTGGCTACACCTTC.

The chain is built from TRBV5-1 and TRBJ1-5; 9 nucleotides line up with TRBD1. In germline, CDR1 is SGHRS, CDR2 YFSETQ. This CDR3 has 15 amino acids. Unmatched junction bases numbered 10, after V lost 4 bases and J lost 8 bases. This CDR3 is CASSPGQGSLEPQHF. The CDR3 DNA is TGCGCCAGCAGCCCAGGACAGGGGAGTTTGGAGCCCCAGCATTTT.

Points on this clone: This sample also contains other DNA sequences that code for the same CDR3. The chain combines TRBV19 with TRBJ1-5; D possibly corresponds to TRBD1 (6 bases). The CDR3 runs to 14 residues. The germline V and J ends were trimmed by 4 bases and 4 bases, with 11 bases remaining between them. The V gene's germline CDR1 is LNHDA and CDR2 SQIVND (reference sequence). Here the CDR3 DNA reads TGTGCCAGTAGTAGTCAGGGGCGAAATCAGCCCCAGCATTTT. Amino acids: CASSSQGRNQPQHF.

The chain has TRBV6-5 and TRBJ1-4, with D perhaps matching TRBD1 (5 bases). Germline V gives CDR1 MNHEY, CDR2 SVGAGI. The germline V and J ends were trimmed by 0 bases and 8 bases, with 7 bases remaining between them. This CDR3 has 13 amino acids. The CDR3 loop reads CASSYSQGEKLFF. The CDR3 DNA follows: TGTGCCAGCAGTTACTCCCAGGGCGAAAAACTGTTTTTT.

The V gene is TRBV6-5, the J gene TRBJ1-2, with a possible D match to TRBD1 (6 bases). The V end was cut by 6 bases, the J end by 1 base, with 12 bases between. Germline V CDR1 and CDR2: MNHEY, SVGAGI. The CDR3 has 14 residues. The CDR3 DNA reads TGTGCCAGCAGCCGAGGGGGTAGTAACTATGGCTACACCTTC. It codes for CASSRGGSNYGYTF.

In DNA form, the CDR3 reads TGTGCCAGCTCACCAAGCCCGGGACTAGCGGGGGGACGGTTCTTC. Encoded protein: CASSPSPGLAGGRFF. The V gene is TRBV18, the J gene TRBJ2-1, with 15 nucleotides matching TRBD2. V trimming: 2 bases; J trimming: 15 bases; junction bases outside the gene matches: 8. CDR3 length: 15 residues. The germline V gene has CDR1 KGHSH and CDR2 LQKENI.

This rearrangement joins TRBV18 to TRBJ1-2, with D hard to call. From germline, CDR1 is KGHSH and CDR2 LQKENI. There are 12 residues in the CDR3. Trimming took 1 base from V and 8 from J, leaving 8 bases between them. This CDR3 is CASSPQEQGYTF. The CDR3 coding sequence is TGTGCCAGCTCACCACAAGAACAGGGCTACACCTTC.

This clone was found many times. The chain employs TRBV11-2 and TRBJ1-1; 9 positions agree with TRBD1. Trimming removed 5 bases from V and 8 bases from J; junction bases left unmatched: 12. Germline V gives CDR1 SGHAT, CDR2 FQNNGV. The CDR3 loop spans 15 amino acids. Here the CDR3 reads CASSPWGTGIGEAFF. The CDR3 nucleotides are TGTGCCAGCAGCCCTTGGGGGACAGGGATTGGGGAAGCTTTCTTT.

The chain uses TRBV29-1 and TRBJ2-7; 8 bases map to TRBD1. CDR3 length: 13 amino acids. V shed 7 bases and J 6 bases; nucleotides not matched to a gene: 11. Germline lookup yields CDR1 SQVTM and CDR2 ANQGSEA. CDR3 region: CSAQGQGRGEQYV. In DNA form, the CDR3 reads TGCAGCGCCCAAGGACAGGGTCGGGGCGAGCAGTACGTC.

V gene TRBV6-2 or TRBV6-3 combines with J gene TRBJ2-6, with D uncertain. This CDR3 is built from 16 residues. Germline loops: CDR1 MNHEY, CDR2 SVGEGT. The germline V and J ends were trimmed by 0 bases and 5 bases, with 11 bases remaining between them. CDR3 sequence reads: CASSYSEVYRANVLTF. The CDR3, as DNA: TGTGCCAGCAGTTACTCAGAGGTTTACAGGGCCAACGTCCTGACTTTC.